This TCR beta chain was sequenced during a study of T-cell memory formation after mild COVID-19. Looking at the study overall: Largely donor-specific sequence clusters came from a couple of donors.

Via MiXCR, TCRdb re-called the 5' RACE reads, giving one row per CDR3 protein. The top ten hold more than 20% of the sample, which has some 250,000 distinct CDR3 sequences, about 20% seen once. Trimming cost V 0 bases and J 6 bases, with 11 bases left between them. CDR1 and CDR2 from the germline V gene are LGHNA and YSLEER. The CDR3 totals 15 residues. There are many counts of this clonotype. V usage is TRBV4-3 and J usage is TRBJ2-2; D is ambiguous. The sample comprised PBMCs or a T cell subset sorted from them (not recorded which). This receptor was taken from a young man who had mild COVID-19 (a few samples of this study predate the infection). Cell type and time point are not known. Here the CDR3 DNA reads TGCGCCAGCAGCCAAGACCGGAGATGGGCCGGGGAGCTGTTTTTT. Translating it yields CASSQDRRWAGELFF.